Each of the 19 T cell receptor beta chains below was sequenced from the same sample in a study of blood T cell repertoires in COVID-19. Assay: immunoSEQ multiplex PCR; the TCRdb copy retains only in-frame clones and omits some. The sample comprises around 380,000 clones, roughly 80% of which are singletons, and over 0.95% rests with the top ten. Sequenced input: peripheral blood. Source of these receptors: a human donor with acute or convalescent COVID-19. The donor label of this sample is uncertain.

The chain has TRBV7-7 and TRBJ2-6; TRBD2 matches 12 bases. CDR3 length equals 18 residues. CDR1 is SSHAT, CDR2 FNYEAQ, per germline (reference sequence). Trimming removed 4 bases from V and 0 bases from J; junction bases left unmatched: 4. The CDR3 is CASSSTSGSVSGANVLTF. In DNA, the CDR3 is TGTGCCAGCAGCTCGACTAGCGGGAGCGTCTCTGGGGCCAACGTCCTGACTTTC.

This rearrangement joins TRBV5-1 to TRBJ2-2, with a tentative D call TRBD2 (6 bases). The V gene lost 4 bases and the J gene lost 3 bases, with 13 bases spanning the gap. Per the germline V gene, CDR1 is SGHRS and CDR2 is YFSETQ. The CDR3 extends over 15 amino acids. The CDR3 DNA reads as TGCGCCAGCAGCGTGGGACTCATGGACACCGGGGAGCTGTTTTTT. Amino acid sequence: CASSVGLMDTGELFF.

V gene TRBV6-4 combines with J gene TRBJ2-1, with D possibly matching TRBD2 (6 bases). V was shortened by 6 bases and J by 3 bases, with 18 bases between the two germline ends. There are 16 residues in the CDR3. Germline CDR1 and CDR2: MRHNA and SNTAGT. CDR3 nucleotide sequence: TGTGCCAGCAGCCCCCCGCAAGGGCGGGACTACAATGAGCAGTTCTTC. Translating it yields CASSPPQGRDYNEQFF.

The chain joins TRBV21-1 to TRBJ2-1; TRBD1 reflects the table's D call only, with no check against the DNA. TRBV21-1 is classified as a pseudogene. This CDR3 region has 14 residues. The DNA of the CDR3 is TGTGCCAGCAGCAAAGGGACAGGGGATCTTGAGCAGTTCTTC. Its translation is CASSKGTGDLEQFF.

The chain couples TRBV30 to TRBJ1-1, with a possible D match to TRBD1 (5 bases). Germline CDR1 reads GTSNPN; CDR2 reads SVGIG (reference sequence). Trimming pared 3 bases from V and 0 bases from J, leaving 23 bases between. The length of the CDR3 is 18 residues. CDR3 DNA: TGTGCCTGGAGGGTCCGTAGGAGGGGAGGTCTGATGAACACTGAAGCTTTCTTT. Protein: CAWRVRRRGGLMNTEAFF. Supplemented by reference TRBV30 and TRBJ1-1, the full variable domain reads SQTIHQWPATLVQPVGSPLSLECTVEGTSNPNLYWYRQAAGRGLQLLFYSVGIGQISSEVPQNLSASRPQDRQFILSSKKLLLSDSGFYLCAWRVRRRGGLMNTEAFFGQGTRLTVV.

The CDR3 DNA follows: TGTGCCAGTAGCATCAGCGGGGGGGCCTCAGATACGCAGTATTTT. Residues: CASSISGGASDTQYF. The J gene is TRBJ2-3, the V gene TRBV19, with 10 bases that match TRBD2. The CDR3 covers 15 residues. Trimming cost V 6 bases and J 4 bases; bases outside gene matches: 7. Germline V CDR1 and CDR2: LNHDA, SQIVND (reference sequence).

The V gene is TRBV5-1, the J gene TRBJ1-5; 7 bases are shared with TRBD1. Germline V gives CDR1 SGHRS, CDR2 YFSETQ. The CDR3 is 16 residues long. The V gene end was trimmed by 0 bases and the J gene end by 3 bases; junction bases not matched to a gene: 6. The CDR3 nucleotides are TGCGCCAGCAGCTTGGGAGGGACAGAGTCCAATCAGCCCCAGCATTTT. This codes for CASSLGGTESNQPQHF.

The rearrangement links TRBV7-9 to TRBJ1-2; a weak D match, TRBD1 (5 bases). The CDR3 contains 16 residues. Trimming removed 5 bases from V and 8 bases from J, with 24 bases in between. Germline V gene sequence: CDR1 SEHNR, CDR2 FQNEAQ (reference sequence). The CDR3, as DNA: TGTGCCAGCAGCCTTTTGGGCAGGGAGGTTTCGGCGGGCTACACCTTC. It translates to CASSLLGREVSAGYTF.

The chain is built from TRBV28 and TRBJ1-2; 11 positions agree with TRBD1. Germline V gene sequence: CDR1 MDHEN, CDR2 SYDVKM. Trimming removed 6 bases from V and 6 bases from J; junction bases left unmatched: 9. CDR3 length equals 15 residues. Here the CDR3 DNA reads TGTGCCAGCAGACTTTCGGACAGGGGGCGGCATGGCTACACCTTC. It codes for CASRLSDRGRHGYTF.

This clone was recorded a few times. Sequence at one end of the junction differs from germline and may be a read error. The chain is built from TRBV18 and TRBJ1-3, with TRBD1 as a possible D gene (6 bases). CDR3 length: 14 residues. Germline CDR1 reads KGHSH; CDR2 reads LQKENI. The CDR3 DNA follows: TGTGCCAGCTCAACACAGGGAGGTGGAGACACCATATATTTT. Its translation: CASSTQGGGDTIYF.

The rearrangement uses TRBV2 and TRBJ2-7; tentatively, D is TRBD1 (5 bases). Per the germline V gene, CDR1 is SNHLY and CDR2 is FYNNEI. Trimming took off 6 bases at V and 2 bases at J, with 11 bases between the two ends. This CDR3 is 13 amino acids long. CDR3 protein: CASRQGSTYEQYF. As DNA, the CDR3 is TGTGCCAGCAGGCAGGGATCCACCTACGAGCAGTACTTC.

The CDR3 DNA follows: TGTGCCAGCAGCGCCAGGACAGGGGACACTGAAGCTTTCTTT. Amino acid sequence: CASSARTGDTEAFF. The V gene is TRBV7-9, the J gene TRBJ1-1; TRBD1 agrees at 9 bases. Germline assignment: CDR1 SEHNR and CDR2 FQNEAQ (reference sequence). The V gene end was trimmed by 5 bases and the J gene end by 3 bases; junction bases not matched to a gene: 4. The CDR3 is made up of 14 amino acids.

The rearrangement joins TRBV5-1 to TRBJ1-4, with TRBD1 matching 7 bases. Germline V gene data show CDR1 as SGHRS and CDR2 as YFSETQ. The V segment lost 0 bases and the J segment 8 bases; nucleotides outside the gene matches: 7. This CDR3 region has 15 residues. CDR3: CASSLAWDRREKLFF. CDR3 nucleotides: TGCGCCAGCAGCTTGGCCTGGGACAGACGGGAAAAACTGTTTTTT.

This clone has only one observation. The chain uses TRBV29-1 and TRBJ2-1; D perhaps matches TRBD2 (6 bases). The V end was cut by 8 bases, the J end by 5 bases, with 16 bases between. In germline, CDR1 is SQVTM, CDR2 ANQGSEA. This CDR3 spans 13 amino acids. The CDR3 reads CSFLAGLNNEQFF. CDR3 nucleotides: TGCAGCTTTCTGGCGGGACTTAACAATGAGCAGTTCTTC.

The rearrangement joins TRBV15 to TRBJ2-4; the match to TRBD1 covers 7 bases. Germline V gene lookup returns CDR1 LNHNV and CDR2 YYDKDF (reference sequence). The V and J ends lost 3 bases and 0 bases, in that order; junction bases with no gene match: 2. The CDR3 is 15 residues long. Written as DNA, the CDR3 is TGTGCCACCAGCAGTGACAGGGTAGCCAAAAACATTCAGTACTTC. Its translation is CATSSDRVAKNIQYF.

This clone was seen a handful of times. V and J are TRBV3-1 (or the pseudogene TRBV3-2) and TRBJ2-1; the match to TRBD2 covers 8 bases. With 5 bases clipped from V and 9 bases from J, the junction kept 3 bases outside the gene matches. Germline loops: CDR1 LGHDT, CDR2 YNNKEL (reference sequence). The CDR3 contains 12 residues. CDR3 sequence reads: CASSDREGEQFF. The DNA of the CDR3 is TGTGCCAGCAGCGACCGGGAGGGTGAGCAGTTCTTC.

The rearrangement joins TRBV28 to TRBJ2-4; D may be TRBD1 (6 bases). Trimming shortened V by 5 bases and J by 6 bases, and 17 bases separated the two germline ends. Germline lookup yields CDR1 MDHEN and CDR2 SYDVKM. The CDR3 totals 15 residues. CDR3 amino acids: CASSPPGQGLNIQYF. The CDR3 DNA reads as TGTGCCAGCAGTCCCCCGGGGCAGGGGTTAAACATTCAGTACTTC.

The sample holds one count of this clone. The V gene is TRBV15, the J gene TRBJ1-5, with D perhaps TRBD1 (5 bases). The CDR3 extends over 18 amino acids. V was pared by 0 bases and J by 3 bases, with 18 bases between. Germline CDR1 and CDR2: LNHNV and YYDKDF (reference sequence). This CDR3 reads CATSRDPGEGWDNQPQHF. The CDR3 DNA follows: TGTGCCACCAGCAGAGATCCCGGGGAGGGGTGGGACAATCAGCCCCAGCATTTT.

The V call is TRBV18, the J call TRBJ2-7, with a weak D call TRBD1 (5 bases). Germline CDR1 is KGHSH and CDR2 is LQKENI. The CDR3 has 14 amino acids. Trimming left V 2 bases short and J 5 bases short, with 13 bases between. The CDR3 coding sequence is TGTGCCAGCTCACCATTTGATTTGGGGCACGAGCAGTACTTC. Amino acids: CASSPFDLGHEQYF.